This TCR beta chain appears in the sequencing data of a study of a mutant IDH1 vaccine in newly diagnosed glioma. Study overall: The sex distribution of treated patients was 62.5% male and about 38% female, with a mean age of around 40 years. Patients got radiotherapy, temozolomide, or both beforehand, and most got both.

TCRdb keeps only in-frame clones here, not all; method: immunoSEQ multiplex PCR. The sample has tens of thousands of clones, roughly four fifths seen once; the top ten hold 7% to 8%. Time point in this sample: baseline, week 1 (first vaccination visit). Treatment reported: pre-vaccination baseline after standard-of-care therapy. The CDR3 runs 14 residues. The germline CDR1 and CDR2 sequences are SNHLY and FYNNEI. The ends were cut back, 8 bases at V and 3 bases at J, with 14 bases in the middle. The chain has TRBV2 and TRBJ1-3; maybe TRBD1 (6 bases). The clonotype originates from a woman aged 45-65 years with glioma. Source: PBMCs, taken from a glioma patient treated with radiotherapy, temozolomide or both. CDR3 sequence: CASRGQSVGNTIYF. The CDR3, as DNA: TGTGCCAGCCGCGGACAGTCTGTTGGAAACACCATATATTTT. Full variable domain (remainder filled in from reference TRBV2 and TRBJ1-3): EPEVTQTPSHQVTQMGQEVILRCVPISNHLYFYWYRQILGQKVEFLVSFYNNEISEKSEIFDDQFSVERPDGSNFTLKIRSTKLEDSAMYFCASRGQSVGNTIYFGEGSWLTVV.